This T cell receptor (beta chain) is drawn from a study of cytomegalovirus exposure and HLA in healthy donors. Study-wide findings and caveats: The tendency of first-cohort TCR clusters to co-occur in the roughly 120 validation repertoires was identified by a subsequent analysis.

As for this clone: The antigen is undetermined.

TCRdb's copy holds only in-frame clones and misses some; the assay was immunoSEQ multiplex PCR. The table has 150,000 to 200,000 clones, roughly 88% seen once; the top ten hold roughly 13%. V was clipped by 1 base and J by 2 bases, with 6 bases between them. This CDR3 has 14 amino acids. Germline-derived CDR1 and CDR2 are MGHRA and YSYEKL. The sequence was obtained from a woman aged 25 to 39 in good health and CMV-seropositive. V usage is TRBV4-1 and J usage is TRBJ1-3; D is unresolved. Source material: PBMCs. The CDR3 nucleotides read TGCGCCAGCAGCCAAGCTACAGCTGGAAACACCATATATTTT. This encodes CASSQATAGNTIYF.